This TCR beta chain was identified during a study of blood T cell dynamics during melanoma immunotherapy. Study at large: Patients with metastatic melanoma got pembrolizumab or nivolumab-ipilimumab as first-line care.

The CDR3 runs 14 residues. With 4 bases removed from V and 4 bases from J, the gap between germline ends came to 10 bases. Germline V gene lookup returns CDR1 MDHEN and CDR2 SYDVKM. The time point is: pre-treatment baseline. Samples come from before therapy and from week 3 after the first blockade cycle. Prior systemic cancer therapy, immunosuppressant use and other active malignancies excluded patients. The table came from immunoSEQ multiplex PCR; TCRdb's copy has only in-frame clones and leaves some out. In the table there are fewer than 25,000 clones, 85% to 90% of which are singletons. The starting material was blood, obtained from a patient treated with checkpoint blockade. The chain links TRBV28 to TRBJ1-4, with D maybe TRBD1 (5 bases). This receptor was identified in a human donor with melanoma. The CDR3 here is CASSYTGYNEKLFF. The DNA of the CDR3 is TGTGCCAGCAGTTATACAGGTTATAATGAAAAACTGTTTTTT.